The clone carrying this T cell receptor beta chain counts as medium-sized (0.01 to 0.1%). Its antigen is unknown. The library came from three nested PCR rounds adapted from ARM-PCR protocols. TCRdb re-called the multiplex PCR reads with MiXCR, one entry per CDR3 protein. The repertoire includes about 80,000 distinct CDR3 sequences, under 70% of them detected once, and around an eighth sits in the top ten. The V and J ends lost 2 bases and 1 base, in that order; junction bases with no gene match: 1. The CDR3 totals 15 residues. Germline CDR1 reads MNHNY; CDR2 reads SVGAGI (reference sequence). The sample is drawn from a study of tumor and adjacent non-tumor tissue in lung cancer. On the study more broadly: There were 12 adenocarcinoma, 2 squamous cell carcinoma and 1 small cell lung cancer cases. Whole-study findings and limits: Tumor tissue had significantly higher TCR diversity than normal lung. In normal lung, the top 100 clones were significantly more dominant than in tumor. Shorter survival was associated with higher TCR diversity in tumors.

This sample's RNA came from whole unsorted tissue. The chain combines TRBV6-6 with TRBJ2-2, with 7 bases aligning to TRBD1. The TCR sequence derives from a woman aged 70-85 years with non-small cell lung cancer. The material sequenced was lung tumor tissue. CDR3 sequence: CASSYGTENTGELFF. CDR3 sequence (DNA): TGTGCCAGCAGTTACGGGACAGAGAACACCGGGGAGCTGTTTTTT.